The TCR beta chain described here comes from a study of a mutant IDH1 vaccine in newly diagnosed glioma. Across the whole study: The patients received vaccinations eight times, in weeks 1, 3, 5, 7, 11, 15, 19 and 23. The treated population exhibited a male proportion of roughly 62%, a female proportion of 37.5%, and a mean age of roughly 41 years. Patients' prior therapy spanned radiotherapy, temozolomide, or both; most underwent both. Findings of the study overall: Pseudoprogression seemed unlinked to shifts in top peripheral T cell clonotypes.

Turning to this clone: Its antigen remains unknown.

V dropped 5 bases and J dropped 4 bases, with 6 bases sitting between them. This CDR3 is built from 11 residues. Germline V gene lookup returns CDR1 MNHEY and CDR2 SVGAGI. Assay used: immunoSEQ multiplex PCR; TCRdb lists only in-frame clones, some missing. The sample contains 77,000 or so clones, more than 80% of which appear only once. Stated time point: week 23, last vaccination. Every vaccination contained 300 ug of the mutant IDH1 20-mer peptide and was paired with topical imiquimod. The gene calls are TRBV6-5 and TRBJ2-7; D remains unclear. Specimen: PBMCs, collected from a glioma patient whose treatment included an IDH1 peptide vaccine. The receptor was isolated from a woman between 50 and 59 years old with glioma. The CDR3 DNA reads as TGTGCCAGCAGTGATTGGTACGAGCAGTACTTC. Its translation: CASSDWYEQYF.